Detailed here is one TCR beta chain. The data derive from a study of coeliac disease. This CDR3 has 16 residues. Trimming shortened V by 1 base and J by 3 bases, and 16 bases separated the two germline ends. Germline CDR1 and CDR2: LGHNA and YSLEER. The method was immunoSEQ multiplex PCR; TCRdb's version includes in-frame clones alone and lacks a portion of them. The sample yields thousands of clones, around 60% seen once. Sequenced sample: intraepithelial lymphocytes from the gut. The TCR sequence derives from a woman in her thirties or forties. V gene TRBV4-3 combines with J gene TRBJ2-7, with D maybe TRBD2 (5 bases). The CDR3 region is CASSQGWGASYYEQYF. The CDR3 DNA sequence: TGCGCCAGCAGCCAAGGATGGGGAGCAAGTTACTACGAGCAGTACTTC.